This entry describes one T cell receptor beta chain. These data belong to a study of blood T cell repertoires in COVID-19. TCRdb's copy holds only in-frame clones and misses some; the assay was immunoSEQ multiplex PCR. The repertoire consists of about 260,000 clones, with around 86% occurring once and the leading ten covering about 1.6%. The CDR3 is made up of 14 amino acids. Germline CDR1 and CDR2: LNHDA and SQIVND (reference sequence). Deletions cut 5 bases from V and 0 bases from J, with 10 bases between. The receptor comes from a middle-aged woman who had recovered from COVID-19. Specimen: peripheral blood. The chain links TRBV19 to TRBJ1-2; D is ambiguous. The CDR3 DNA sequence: TGTGCCAGTAGTCCCCCAGTCGCTAACTATGGCTACACCTTC. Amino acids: CASSPPVANYGYTF.